Included here is one T cell receptor beta chain sequence, with context. Antigen: not known. This could be a read error, since a much larger clone is one nucleotide away. Other DNA sequences in the sample encode the same CDR3. TCRdb re-clonotyped the PCR reads through MiXCR. The sample holds 40,000 to 55,000 clones, approximately 15% seen once. The germline V gene encodes CDR1 SGHNT and CDR2 YYREEE (reference sequence). The V and J ends lost 0 bases and 10 bases, in that order; junction bases with no gene match: 9. The CDR3 consists of 14 residues. All patients reached thyroid surgery having received no treatment beforehand. The sample belongs to a study of metastatic and nonmetastatic thyroid tumors. The study, taken as a whole, reports: For both blood and tumor, malignant thyroid tumors reportedly showed significantly higher TCR beta diversity than benign nodules did.

This sequence joins TRBV5-4 and TRBJ1-1; TRBD1 agrees at 7 bases. Sequencing was performed on blood. The receptor was derived from a female donor with papillary thyroid cancer or a benign thyroid nodule (not recorded which). Some clones in this sample may be carry-over from other donors' samples. For the CDR3, the DNA is TGTGCCAGCAGCTTGGAAGGGGGCAGAGCGAGAGCTTTCTTT. It yields the protein CASSLEGGRARAFF.